This entry concerns a single T cell receptor (beta chain). The target antigen is unknown. The data stem from a study of OX40 agonist ivuxolimab in advanced cancers. The overall study: Patients assigned to dose escalation were diagnosed with hepatocellular carcinoma, melanoma, renal cell or head and neck cancer.

The germline V and J ends were trimmed by 5 bases and 3 bases, with 16 bases remaining between them. The V gene's germline CDR1 is MGHRA and CDR2 YSYEKL. The CDR3 loop spans 15 amino acids. The investigators sampled blood at baseline, at cycle 4 day 1, and at cycle 7 day 1. Study-level findings and limits: Expanded peripheral T cell antigen specificity was not determined. Relative to CD4+ cells, CD8+ T cells on average had more expanded clones.

Method: immunoSEQ multiplex PCR; TCRdb's copy keeps in-frame clones and lacks some. Among 90,000 to 100,000 clones, 90% were seen once, and the ten largest hold about 0.16%. The chain links TRBV4-1 to TRBJ1-1; D perhaps matches TRBD1 (5 bases). Sequencing used CD4+ or CD8+ T cells sorted from blood, obtained in a trial of the OX40 agonist ivuxolimab. This clonotype was sampled from an adult with an advanced solid tumor such as melanoma, head and neck, liver or kidney cancer. The CDR3 nucleotides are TGCGCCAGCAGCTCCCGCAGACAGCACGACACTGAAGCTTTCTTT. Translated: CASSSRRQHDTEAFF.